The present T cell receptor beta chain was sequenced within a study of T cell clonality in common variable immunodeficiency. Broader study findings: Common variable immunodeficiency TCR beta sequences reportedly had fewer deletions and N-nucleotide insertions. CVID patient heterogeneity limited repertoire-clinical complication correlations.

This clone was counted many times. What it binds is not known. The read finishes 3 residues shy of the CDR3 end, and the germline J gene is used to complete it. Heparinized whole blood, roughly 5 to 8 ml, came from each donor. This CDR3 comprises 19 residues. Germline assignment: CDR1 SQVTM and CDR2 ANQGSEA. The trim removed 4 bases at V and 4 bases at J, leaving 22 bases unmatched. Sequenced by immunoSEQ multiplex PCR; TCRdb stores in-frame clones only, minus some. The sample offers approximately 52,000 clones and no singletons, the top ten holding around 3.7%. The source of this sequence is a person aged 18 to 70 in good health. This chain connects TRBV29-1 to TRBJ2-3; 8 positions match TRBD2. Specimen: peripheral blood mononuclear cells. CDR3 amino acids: CSVVPYAGDPGGPSDTQYF. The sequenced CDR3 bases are TGCAGCGTTGTCCCTTATGCAGGGGATCCGGGAGGGCCGTCAGATACG.